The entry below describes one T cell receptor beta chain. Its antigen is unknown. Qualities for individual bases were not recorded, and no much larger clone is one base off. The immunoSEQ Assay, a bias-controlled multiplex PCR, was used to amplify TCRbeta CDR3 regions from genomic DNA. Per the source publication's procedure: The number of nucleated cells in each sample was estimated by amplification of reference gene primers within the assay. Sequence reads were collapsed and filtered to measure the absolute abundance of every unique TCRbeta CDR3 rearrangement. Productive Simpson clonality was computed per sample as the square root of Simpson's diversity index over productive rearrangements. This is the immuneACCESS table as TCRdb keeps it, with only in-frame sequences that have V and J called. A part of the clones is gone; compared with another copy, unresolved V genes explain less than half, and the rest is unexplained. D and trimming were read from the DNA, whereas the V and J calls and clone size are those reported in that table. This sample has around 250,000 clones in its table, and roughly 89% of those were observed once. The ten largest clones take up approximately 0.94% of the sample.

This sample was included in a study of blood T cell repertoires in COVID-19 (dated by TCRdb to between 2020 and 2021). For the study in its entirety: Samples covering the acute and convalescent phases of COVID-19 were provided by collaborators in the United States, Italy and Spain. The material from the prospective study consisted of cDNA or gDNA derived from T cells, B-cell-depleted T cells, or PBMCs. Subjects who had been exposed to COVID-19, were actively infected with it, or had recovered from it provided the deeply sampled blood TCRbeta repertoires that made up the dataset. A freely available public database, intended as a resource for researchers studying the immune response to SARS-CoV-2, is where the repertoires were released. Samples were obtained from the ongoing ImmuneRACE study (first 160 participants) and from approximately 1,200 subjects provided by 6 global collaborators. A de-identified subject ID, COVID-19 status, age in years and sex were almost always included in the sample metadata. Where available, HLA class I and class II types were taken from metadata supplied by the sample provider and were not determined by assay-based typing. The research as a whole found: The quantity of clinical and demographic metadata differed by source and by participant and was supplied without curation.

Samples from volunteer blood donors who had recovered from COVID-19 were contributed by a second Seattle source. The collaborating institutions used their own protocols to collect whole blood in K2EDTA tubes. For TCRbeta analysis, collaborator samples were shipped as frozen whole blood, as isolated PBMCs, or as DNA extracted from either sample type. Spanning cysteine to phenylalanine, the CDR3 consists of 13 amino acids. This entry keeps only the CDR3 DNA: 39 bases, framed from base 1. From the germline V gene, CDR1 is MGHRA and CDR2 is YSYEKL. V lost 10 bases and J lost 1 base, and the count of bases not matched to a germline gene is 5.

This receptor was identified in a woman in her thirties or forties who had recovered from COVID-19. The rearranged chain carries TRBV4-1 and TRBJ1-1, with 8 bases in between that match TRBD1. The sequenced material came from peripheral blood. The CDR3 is CATNGQGNTEAFF. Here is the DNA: TGCGCCACCAACGGACAGGGGAACACTGAAGCTTTCTTT.